Below, 26 T cell receptor beta chains from the same sample are listed, as sequenced in a study of metastatic and nonmetastatic thyroid tumors. Treatment of any kind had been given to no patient before thyroid surgery. TCRdb reanalyzed the PCR reads with MiXCR. The sample yields 40,000 to 50,000 clones, 12% seen once. The sequenced sample consisted of blood. The receptors originated from a male donor with papillary thyroid cancer or a benign thyroid nodule (not recorded which). Some clones in this sample may be carry-over from other donors' samples.

This clone was detected ten times or more. The same CDR3 also results from other DNA sequences found in this sample. The V gene is TRBV11-2, the J gene TRBJ2-7; TRBD1 aligns across 9 bases. This CDR3 has 14 amino acids. Germline V CDR1 and CDR2: SGHAT, FQNNGV. J lost 4 bases, V lost 1 base, and 2 bases had no gene match. The CDR3 DNA reads TGTGCCAGCAGCTTAGGGACAGGGGTATACGAGCAGTACTTC. Translating gives CASSLGTGVYEQYF.

Relative to its sample, this clone is medium-sized. This chain joins TRBV6-1 and TRBJ1-3; 8 nucleotides agree with TRBD1. J was trimmed by 10 bases and V by 5 bases; bases with no gene match: 10. Per germline, CDR1 MNHNS and CDR2 SASEGT. This CDR3 has 14 residues. This CDR3 reads CASSPYRTGRTIYF. CDR3 bases: TGTGCCAGCAGTCCCTACCGGACAGGGAGGACCATATATTTT.

This clone has a count of ten or more. The junction shows a germline mismatch at one end, possibly a read error. The chain carries TRBV7-7 and TRBJ2-2; TRBD2 matches 7 bases. The CDR3 consists of 16 residues. Germline V gene data show CDR1 as SSHAT and CDR2 as FNYEAQ (reference sequence). The CDR3 loop reads CASSLYAGEDTGELFF. The CDR3, as DNA: TGTGCTAGCAGCTTATACGCGGGAGAGGACACCGGGGAGCTGTTTTTT.

This clone was seen many times. The V and J genes are TRBV9 and TRBJ1-2; D gene ambiguous. CDR3 length: 15 amino acids. CDR1 and CDR2 from the germline V gene are SGDLS and YYNGEE. V lost 0 bases, J lost 0 bases, and 9 bases lay in between. This CDR3 reads CASSVDPSANYGYTF. The DNA for the CDR3 is TGTGCCAGCAGCGTAGACCCCAGCGCTAACTATGGCTACACCTTC.

This clone was detected many times. The chain links TRBV5-6 to TRBJ1-5, with D unclear. Germline V gene sequence: CDR1 SGHDT, CDR2 YYEEEE. V lost 2 bases to trimming and J lost 0 bases, with 9 bases between them. The CDR3 sequence is 15 residues long. CDR3 nucleotides: TGTGCCAGCAGCTTAGGTAGATATAGCAATCAGCCCCAGCATTTT. Translated, it gives CASSLGRYSNQPQHF. Full variable domain (rest looked up from reference TRBV5-6 and TRBJ1-5): DAGVTQSPTHLIKTRGQQVTLRCSPKSGHDTVSWYQQALGQGPQFIFQYYEEEERQRGNFPDRFSGHQFPNYSSELNVNALLLGDSALYLCASSLGRYSNQPQHFGDGTRLSIL.

There are many counts of this clone. The genes are TRBV7-9 and TRBJ1-1; D is uncertain. This CDR3 has 15 amino acids. V lost 2 bases and J lost 2, with 12 bases in between. Looked up from germline, CDR1 is SEHNR and CDR2 is FQNEAQ (reference sequence). CDR3 loop: CASSLRSDGNTEAFF. The CDR3 DNA sequence: TGTGCCAGCAGCTTACGGTCGGACGGAAACACTGAAGCTTTCTTT.

This clone was observed a few times. The chain employs TRBV6-1 and TRBJ2-3; D is perhaps TRBD1 or TRBD2 (6 bases each). The germline V and J ends were trimmed by 3 bases and 2 bases, with 15 bases remaining between them. The CDR3 loop spans 16 amino acids. The germline V gene has CDR1 MNHNS and CDR2 SASEGT. The DNA of the CDR3 is TGTGCCAGCAGTGATCCGGGGGCTAGCCCCACAGATACGCAGTATTTT. Encoded protein: CASSDPGASPTDTQYF.

This clone was seen many times. This chain connects TRBV11-2 to TRBJ2-2; TRBD1 might be the D (6 bases). Per the germline V gene, CDR1 is SGHAT and CDR2 is FQNNGV. This CDR3 comprises 16 residues. The germline V and J ends were trimmed by 3 bases and 0 bases, with 11 bases remaining between them. CDR3 protein: CASSFEGGPNTGELFF. CDR3 DNA: TGTGCCAGCAGCTTTGAAGGGGGACCGAACACCGGGGAGCTGTTTTTT. The entire variable domain, with the rest obtained from reference TRBV11-2 and TRBJ2-2, is as follows: EAGVAQSPRYKIIEKRQSVAFWCNPISGHATLYWYQQILGQGPKLLIQFQNNGVVDDSQLPKDRFSAERLKGVDSTLKIQPAKLEDSAVYLCASSFEGGPNTGELFFGEGSRLTVL.

V and J are TRBV15 and TRBJ2-2; 8 bases agree with TRBD1. Germline trimming cut 1 base from V and 5 bases from J; bases unmatched to any gene: 15. CDR1 is LNHNV and CDR2 is YYDKDF in the germline V gene (reference sequence). The CDR3 is 19 amino acids. For the CDR3, the DNA is TGTGCCACCAGCAGAGTATTGTTGGTATTAGGACAGGGTACCGGGGAGCTGTTTTTT. Translating it yields CATSRVLLVLGQGTGELFF.

This clone showed up many times. The V gene is TRBV19, the J gene TRBJ1-4; D not certain. The CDR3 is 14 amino acids. Germline CDR1 LNHDA, CDR2 SQIVND (reference sequence). Trimming stripped 7 bases from V and 0 bases from J, with 9 bases between. The CDR3 nucleotides read TGTGCCAGTACCGATGTGTCAACTAATGAAAAACTGTTTTTT. This translates into CASTDVSTNEKLFF.

This clone was counted ten times or more. The rearrangement links TRBV15 to TRBJ2-7; no firm D call. CDR1 LNHNV and CDR2 YYDKDF come from the germline V gene (reference sequence). V lost 1 base and J lost 4, with 11 bases in between. The CDR3 loop spans 14 amino acids. CDR3 bases: TGTGCCACCAGCAGAGCGCTAGGCCAGTACGAGCAGTACTTC. It is translated as CATSRALGQYEQYF.

This clone came up many times. The V call is TRBV28, the J call TRBJ1-5; 7 bases map to TRBD1. The CDR3 loop spans 15 amino acids. V gave up 3 bases and J gave up 0 bases; unmatched junction bases: 2. CDR1 is MDHEN, CDR2 SYDVKM, per germline. CDR3 DNA: TGTGCCAGCAGTTTGGGACAGTCTAGCAATCAGCCCCAGCATTTT. Translating gives CASSLGQSSNQPQHF.

This clone showed up many times. V usage is TRBV5-1 and J usage is TRBJ2-3, with 8 positions matching TRBD1. CDR1 and CDR2 (germline): SGHRS, YFSETQ. CDR3 length equals 16 residues. V lost 4 bases to trimming and J lost 4 bases; unmatched junction nucleotides: 11. This CDR3 is CASSLSVTGDADTQYF. The CDR3 DNA reads TGCGCCAGCAGCCTCTCCGTGACAGGGGACGCAGATACGCAGTATTTT.

This clone was recorded at least ten times. The gene calls are TRBV29-1 and TRBJ2-1; no definite D call. CDR3 length: 12 amino acids. Germline V CDR1 and CDR2: SQVTM, ANQGSEA. The CDR3 loop reads CSVKDGDNEQFF. CDR3 in DNA: TGCAGTGTCAAAGACGGAGACAATGAGCAGTTCTTC.

This clone came up many times. The rearrangement joins TRBV6-2 or TRBV6-3 to TRBJ2-1; D remains unclear. Per the germline V gene, CDR1 is MNHEY and CDR2 is SVGEGT. The V end was cut by 7 bases, the J end by 3 bases, with 16 bases between. The CDR3 has 15 residues. Written as DNA, the CDR3 is TGTGCCAGCACGTCGTCCGGATATTACTACAATGAGCAGTTCTTC. This gives the protein CASTSSGYYYNEQFF.

The rearrangement links TRBV10-2 to TRBJ2-4; possible D gene TRBD2, 5 bases. Germline assignment: CDR1 WSHSY and CDR2 SAAADI. V gave up 3 bases and J gave up 0 bases, with 15 bases separating them. The CDR3 has 17 amino acids. CDR3 in amino acids: CASSDANSDIAKNIQYF. The CDR3 bases are TGCGCCAGCAGTGACGCCAATAGCGACATAGCCAAAAACATTCAGTACTTC.

This clone was observed many times. The chain is built from TRBV4-1 and TRBJ1-6; weak D call: TRBD1 (6 bases). V lost 2 bases and J 5 bases, leaving 7 bases between the germline ends. The CDR3 has 14 residues. The germline gives CDR1 MGHRA, CDR2 YSYEKL. CDR3 in DNA: TGCGCCAGCAGCCAAAGGACAGATAATTCACCCCTCCACTTT. Its translation: CASSQRTDNSPLHF.

The sample holds many counts of this clone. A much larger clone differs by one base, so this may be a read error. The rearrangement joins TRBV27 to TRBJ2-5; D not resolved. The germline CDR1 and CDR2 sequences are MNHEY and SMNVEV (reference sequence). This CDR3 is 14 amino acids long. V shed 2 bases and J shed 4 bases, with 11 bases lying between them. Here the CDR3 reads CASSLGRYRETQYF. CDR3 in DNA: TGTGCCAGCAGTTTAGGTCGTTACCGAGAGACCCAGTACTTC.

This clone was seen at least ten times. This chain joins TRBV11-2 and TRBJ2-1; tentatively, D is TRBD1 (6 bases). The CDR3 has 16 residues. Germline-derived CDR1 and CDR2 are SGHAT and FQNNGV. Trimming stripped 7 bases from V and 4 bases from J, with 20 bases between. CDR3 in DNA: TGTGCCAGCACCGACTCGCAGCAGGGGCTATACAATGAGCAGTTCTTC. It specifies CASTDSQQGLYNEQFF. The full variable domain, in which reference TRBV11-2 and TRBJ2-1 provide the parts outside the CDR3, is EAGVAQSPRYKIIEKRQSVAFWCNPISGHATLYWYQQILGQGPKLLIQFQNNGVVDDSQLPKDRFSAERLKGVDSTLKIQPAKLEDSAVYLCASTDSQQGLYNEQFFGPGTRLTVL.

Many counts were recorded for this clone. V is TRBV7-9 and J is TRBJ1-1, with D perhaps matching TRBD1 (5 bases). Per the germline V gene, CDR1 is SEHNR and CDR2 is FQNEAQ (reference sequence). With 4 bases removed from V and 7 bases from J, the gap between germline ends came to 16 bases. CDR3 length: 14 amino acids. The CDR3 sequence: CASSSQGGRGEAFF. CDR3 sequence (DNA): TGTGCCAGCAGCTCCCAGGGAGGTAGGGGTGAAGCTTTCTTT.

This clone was seen many times. The chain uses TRBV5-1 and TRBJ2-3; D may match TRBD1 or TRBD2 (6 bases each). The V gene lost 0 bases and the J gene lost 2 bases, with 10 bases spanning the gap. Per germline, CDR1 SGHRS and CDR2 YFSETQ. The CDR3 has 15 amino acids. In nucleotides, the CDR3 is TGCGCCAGCAGCTTGGCGGGGGCTCCCACAGATACGCAGTATTTT. Residues: CASSLAGAPTDTQYF.

Many counts were recorded for this clone. The chain recombines TRBV15 with TRBJ2-1, with D maybe TRBD2 (6 bases). In germline, CDR1 is LNHNV, CDR2 YYDKDF (reference sequence). V lost 1 base and J 7 bases, leaving 11 bases between the germline ends. The CDR3 consists of 14 residues. The CDR3 DNA reads TGTGCCACCAGCAGAGTCACGGGAGCGAATGAGCAGTTCTTC. Translated: CATSRVTGANEQFF.

This clone came up many times. The chain combines TRBV28 with TRBJ2-1, with 11 bases fitting TRBD1. This CDR3 has 17 amino acids. Germline values: CDR1 MDHEN, CDR2 SYDVKM. Trimming took 4 bases from V and 3 from J; bases not matched to a gene: 8. The CDR3 loop is CASSSPTGTGGYNEQFF. CDR3 in DNA: TGTGCCAGCAGTTCCCCAACGGGGACAGGGGGCTACAATGAGCAGTTCTTC.

V usage is TRBV5-1 and J usage is TRBJ2-4; TRBD2 is a possible D gene (5 bases). This CDR3 spans 13 amino acids. Per the germline V gene, CDR1 is SGHRS and CDR2 is YFSETQ. V lost 4 bases, J lost 8 bases, and 13 bases lay in between. The DNA of the CDR3 is TGCGCCAGCAGCCCTCAGTGGGGAGACATTCAGTACTTC. This sequence encodes CASSPQWGDIQYF.

This clone was counted ten times or more. The V gene is TRBV10-1, the J gene TRBJ1-1; D might be TRBD1 (5 bases). The V gene lost 8 bases and the J gene lost 4 bases, with 14 bases spanning the gap. This CDR3 is built from 13 residues. Germline V lookup: CDR1 WNHNN, CDR2 SYGVQD (reference sequence). The CDR3 bases are TGCGCCAGCGAGCCGGGGGATGGCACTGAAGCTTTCTTT. This translates into CASEPGDGTEAFF.

This clone was seen repeatedly, ten times or more. This chain connects TRBV27 to TRBJ1-3, with D possibly TRBD1 on 5 matching bases. There are 13 residues in the CDR3. The germline V and J ends were trimmed by 3 bases and 9 bases, with 12 bases remaining between them. Germline CDR1 and CDR2: MNHEY and SMNVEV (reference sequence). The CDR3: CASSLGPLGTIYF. The CDR3 nucleotides read TGTGCCAGCAGTTTGGGACCCCTTGGCACCATATATTTT.